The clone carrying this T cell receptor beta chain was detected a few times. Its target is not known. This specimen comes from a study of OX40 agonist ivuxolimab in advanced cancers. General study findings and limits: CD8+ T cells (on average) carried more expanded clones than CD4+ T cells.

Only in-frame clones appear in the TCRdb table, and some are missing; sequencing was by immunoSEQ multiplex PCR. The sample yields 75,000 to 100,000 clones, approximately 80% seen once. Germline assignment: CDR1 GTSNPN and CDR2 SVGIG (reference sequence). The trim removed 5 bases at V and 6 bases at J, leaving 6 bases unmatched. The CDR3 runs to 14 residues. The specimen was CD4+ or CD8+ T cells sorted from blood, collected in a trial of the OX40 agonist ivuxolimab. This sequence was found in an adult with an advanced solid tumor such as melanoma, head and neck, liver or kidney cancer. The chain links TRBV30 to TRBJ1-5, with 11 bases identical to TRBD1. The CDR3 DNA follows: TGTGCCTGGTCATGGACAGGGGGCGCTCAGCCCCAGCATTTT. It encodes CAWSWTGGAQPQHF.